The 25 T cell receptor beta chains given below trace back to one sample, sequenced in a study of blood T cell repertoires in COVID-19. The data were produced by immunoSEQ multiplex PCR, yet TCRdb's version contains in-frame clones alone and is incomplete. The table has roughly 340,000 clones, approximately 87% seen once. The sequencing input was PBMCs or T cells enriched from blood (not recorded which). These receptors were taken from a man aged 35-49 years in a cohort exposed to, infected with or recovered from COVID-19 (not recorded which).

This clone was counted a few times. The CDR3 region is CASNPGQRALETQYF. The CDR3 DNA reads TGTGCCAGCAACCCAGGACAGCGCGCCTTAGAGACCCAGTACTTC. The V gene is TRBV2, the J gene TRBJ2-5; D might be TRBD1 (6 bases). Deletions cut 7 bases from V and 4 bases from J, with 19 bases between. The CDR3 has 15 amino acids. The germline V gene has CDR1 SNHLY and CDR2 FYNNEI. Variable domain in full (rest from reference TRBV2 and TRBJ2-5): EPEVTQTPSHQVTQMGQEVILRCVPISNHLYFYWYRQILGQKVEFLVSFYNNEISEKSEIFDDQFSVERPDGSNFTLKIRSTKLEDSAMYFCASNPGQRALETQYFGPGTRLLVL.

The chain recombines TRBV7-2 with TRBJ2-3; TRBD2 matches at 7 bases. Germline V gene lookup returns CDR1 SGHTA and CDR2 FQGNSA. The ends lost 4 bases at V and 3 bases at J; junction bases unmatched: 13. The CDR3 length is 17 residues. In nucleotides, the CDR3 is TGTGCCAGCAGCTCGGGCCGAAAAGCGGGAAATACAGATACGCAGTATTTT. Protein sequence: CASSSGRKAGNTDTQYF.

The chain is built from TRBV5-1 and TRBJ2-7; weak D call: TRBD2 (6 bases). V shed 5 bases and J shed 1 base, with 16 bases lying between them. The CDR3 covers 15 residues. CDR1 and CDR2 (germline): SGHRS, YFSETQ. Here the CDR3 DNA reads TGCGCCAGCAGGGAAGGGACTCCCCCTTCCTACGAGCAGTACTTC. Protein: CASREGTPPSYEQYF.

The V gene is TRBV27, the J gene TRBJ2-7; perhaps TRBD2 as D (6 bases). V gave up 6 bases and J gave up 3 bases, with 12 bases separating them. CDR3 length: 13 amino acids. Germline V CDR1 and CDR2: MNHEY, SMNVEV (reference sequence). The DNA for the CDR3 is TGTGCCAGCAGGCGACGACTAGGCTACGAGCAGTACTTC. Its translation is CASRRRLGYEQYF.

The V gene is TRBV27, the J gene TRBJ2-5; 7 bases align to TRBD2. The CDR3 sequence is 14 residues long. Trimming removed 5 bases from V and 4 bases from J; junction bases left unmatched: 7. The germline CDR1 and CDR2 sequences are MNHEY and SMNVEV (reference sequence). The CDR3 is CASSTTGGGETQYF. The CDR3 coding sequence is TGTGCCAGCAGTACGACGGGAGGAGGAGAGACCCAGTACTTC.

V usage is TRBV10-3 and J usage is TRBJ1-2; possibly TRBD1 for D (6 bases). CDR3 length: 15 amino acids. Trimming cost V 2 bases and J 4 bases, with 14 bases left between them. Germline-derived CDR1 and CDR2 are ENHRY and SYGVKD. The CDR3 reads CAISEGTGKIYGYTF. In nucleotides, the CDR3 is TGTGCCATCAGTGAGGGAACAGGGAAAATCTATGGCTACACCTTC.

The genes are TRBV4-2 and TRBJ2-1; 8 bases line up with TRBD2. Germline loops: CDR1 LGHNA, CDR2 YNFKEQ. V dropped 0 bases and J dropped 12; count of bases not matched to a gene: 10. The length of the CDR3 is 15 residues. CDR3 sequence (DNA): TGTGCCAGCAGCCAAGATGTGGTAGCGGGAACAAGGCAGTTCTTC. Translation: CASSQDVVAGTRQFF.

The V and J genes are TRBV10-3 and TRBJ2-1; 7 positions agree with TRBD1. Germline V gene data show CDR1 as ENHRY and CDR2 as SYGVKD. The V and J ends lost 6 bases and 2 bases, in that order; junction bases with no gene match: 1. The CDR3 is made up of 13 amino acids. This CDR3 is CAIRTGTYNEQFF. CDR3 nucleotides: TGTGCCATCAGGACAGGGACCTACAATGAGCAGTTCTTC.

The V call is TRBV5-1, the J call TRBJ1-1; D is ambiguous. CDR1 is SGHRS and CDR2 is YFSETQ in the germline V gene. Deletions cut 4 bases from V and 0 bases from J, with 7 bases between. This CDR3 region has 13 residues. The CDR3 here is CASSLTMNTEAFF. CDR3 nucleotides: TGCGCCAGCAGCCTCACTATGAACACTGAAGCTTTCTTT. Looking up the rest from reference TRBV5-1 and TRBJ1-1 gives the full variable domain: KAGVTQTPRYLIKTRGQQVTLSCSPISGHRSVSWYQQTPGQGLQFLFEYFSETQRNKGNFPGRFSGRQFSNSRSEMNVSTLELGDSALYLCASSLTMNTEAFFGQGTRLTVV.

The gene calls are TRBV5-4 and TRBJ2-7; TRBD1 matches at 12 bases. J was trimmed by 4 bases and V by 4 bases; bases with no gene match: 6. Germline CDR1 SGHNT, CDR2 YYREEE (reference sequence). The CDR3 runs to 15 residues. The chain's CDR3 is CASSVGTGGQYEQYF. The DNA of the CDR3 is TGTGCCAGCAGCGTCGGGACAGGGGGCCAGTACGAGCAGTACTTC.

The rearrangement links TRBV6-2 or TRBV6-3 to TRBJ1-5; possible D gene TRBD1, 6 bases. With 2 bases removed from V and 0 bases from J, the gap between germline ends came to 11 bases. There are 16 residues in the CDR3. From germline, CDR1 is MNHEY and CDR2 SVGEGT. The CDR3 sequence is CASSYKAGDSNQPQHF. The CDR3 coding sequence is TGTGCCAGCAGTTACAAGGCAGGGGATAGCAATCAGCCCCAGCATTTT.

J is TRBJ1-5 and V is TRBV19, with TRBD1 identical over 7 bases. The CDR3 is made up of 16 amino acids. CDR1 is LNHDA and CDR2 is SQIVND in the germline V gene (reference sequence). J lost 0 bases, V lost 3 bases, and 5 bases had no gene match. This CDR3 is CASSIQGVNSNQPQHF. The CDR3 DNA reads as TGTGCCAGTAGTATTCAGGGGGTAAATAGCAATCAGCCCCAGCATTTT.

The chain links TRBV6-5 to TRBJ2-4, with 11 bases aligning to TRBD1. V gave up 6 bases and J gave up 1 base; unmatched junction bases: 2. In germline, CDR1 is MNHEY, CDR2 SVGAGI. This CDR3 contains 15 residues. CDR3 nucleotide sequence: TGTGCCAGCAGGGGACAGGGGGGGGCCAAAAACATTCAGTACTTC. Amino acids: CASRGQGGAKNIQYF.

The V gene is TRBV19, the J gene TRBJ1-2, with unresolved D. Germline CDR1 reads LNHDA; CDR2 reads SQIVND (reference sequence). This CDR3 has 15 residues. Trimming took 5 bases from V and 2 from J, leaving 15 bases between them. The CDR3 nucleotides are TGTGCCAGTAGTTCCCGCATGGCCTTCAACTATGGCTACACCTTC. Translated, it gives CASSSRMAFNYGYTF.

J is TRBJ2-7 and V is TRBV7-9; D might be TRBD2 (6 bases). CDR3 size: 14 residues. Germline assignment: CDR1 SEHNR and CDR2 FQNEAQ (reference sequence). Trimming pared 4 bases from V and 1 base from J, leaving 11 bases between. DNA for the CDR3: TGTGCCAGCAGCTCCGCGGGGCAGTCCTACGAGCAGTACTTC. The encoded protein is CASSSAGQSYEQYF. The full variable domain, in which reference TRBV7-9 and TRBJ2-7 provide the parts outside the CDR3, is DTGVSQNPRHKITKRGQNVTFRCDPISEHNRLYWYRQTLGQGPEFLTYFQNEAQLEKSRLLSDRFSAERPKGSFSTLEIQRTEQGDSAMYLCASSSAGQSYEQYFGPGTRLTVT.

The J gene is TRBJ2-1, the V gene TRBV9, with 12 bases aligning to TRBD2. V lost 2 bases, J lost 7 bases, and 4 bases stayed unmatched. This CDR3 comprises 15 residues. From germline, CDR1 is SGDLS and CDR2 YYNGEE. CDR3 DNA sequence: TGTGCCAGCAGCGTTTCCGGGACTAGCGGGAATGAGCAGTTCTTC. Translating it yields CASSVSGTSGNEQFF.

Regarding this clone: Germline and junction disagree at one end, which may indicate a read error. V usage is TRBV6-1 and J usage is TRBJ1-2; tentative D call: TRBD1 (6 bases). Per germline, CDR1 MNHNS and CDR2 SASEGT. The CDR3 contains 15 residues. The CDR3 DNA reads TGTGCCAGCAGGGAAGTCCGACAGGCTAACTATGGCTACACCTTC. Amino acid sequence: CASREVRQANYGYTF.

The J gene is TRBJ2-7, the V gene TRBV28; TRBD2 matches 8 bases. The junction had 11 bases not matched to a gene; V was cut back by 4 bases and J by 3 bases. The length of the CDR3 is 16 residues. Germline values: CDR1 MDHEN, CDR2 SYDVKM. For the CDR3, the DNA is TGTGCCAGCAGTTCACCCGCAGCGGGGGTTTTCTACGAGCAGTACTTC. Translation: CASSSPAAGVFYEQYF.

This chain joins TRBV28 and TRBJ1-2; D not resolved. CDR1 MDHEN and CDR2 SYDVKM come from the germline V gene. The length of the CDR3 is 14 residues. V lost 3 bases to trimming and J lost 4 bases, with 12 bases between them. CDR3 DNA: TGTGCCAGCAGTTTTCTCAGGCTTACCTATGGCTACACCTTC. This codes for CASSFLRLTYGYTF.

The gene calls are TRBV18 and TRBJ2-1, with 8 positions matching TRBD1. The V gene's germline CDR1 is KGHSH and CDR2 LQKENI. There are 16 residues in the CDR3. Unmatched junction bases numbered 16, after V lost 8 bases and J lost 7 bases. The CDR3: CASGDQGASALNEQFF. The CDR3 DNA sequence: TGTGCCAGCGGAGACCAGGGGGCCTCGGCTCTGAATGAGCAGTTCTTC. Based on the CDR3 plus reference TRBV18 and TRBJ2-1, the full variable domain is NAGVMQNPRHLVRRRGQEARLRCSPMKGHSHVYWYRQLPEEGLKFMVYLQKENIIDESGMPKERFSAEFPKEGPSILRIQQVVRGDSAAYFCASGDQGASALNEQFFGPGTRLTVL.

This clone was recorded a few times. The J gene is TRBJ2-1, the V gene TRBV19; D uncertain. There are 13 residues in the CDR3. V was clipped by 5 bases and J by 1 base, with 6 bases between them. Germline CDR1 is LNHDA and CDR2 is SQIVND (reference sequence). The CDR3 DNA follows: TGTGCCAGTAGTTCCCCATCCTACAATGAGCAGTTCTTC. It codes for CASSSPSYNEQFF.

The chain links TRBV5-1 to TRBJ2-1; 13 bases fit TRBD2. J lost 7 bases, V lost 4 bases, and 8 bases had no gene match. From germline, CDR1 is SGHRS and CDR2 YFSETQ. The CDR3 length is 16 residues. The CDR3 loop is CASSQRTSGSSNEQFF. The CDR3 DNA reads TGCGCCAGCAGCCAGCGGACTAGCGGGAGTAGTAATGAGCAGTTCTTC.

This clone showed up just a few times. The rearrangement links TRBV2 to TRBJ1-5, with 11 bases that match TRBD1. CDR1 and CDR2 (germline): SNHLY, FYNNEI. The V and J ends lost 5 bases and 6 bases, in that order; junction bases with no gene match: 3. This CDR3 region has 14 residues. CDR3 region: CASSTGQGGQPQHF. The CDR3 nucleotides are TGTGCCAGCAGTACGGGACAGGGGGGTCAGCCCCAGCATTTT.

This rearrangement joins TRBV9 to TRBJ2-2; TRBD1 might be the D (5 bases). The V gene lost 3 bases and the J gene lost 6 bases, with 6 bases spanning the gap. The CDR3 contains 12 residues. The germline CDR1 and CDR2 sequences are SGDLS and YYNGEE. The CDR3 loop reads CASSAQAGELFF. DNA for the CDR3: TGTGCCAGCAGCGCACAGGCCGGGGAGCTGTTTTTT.

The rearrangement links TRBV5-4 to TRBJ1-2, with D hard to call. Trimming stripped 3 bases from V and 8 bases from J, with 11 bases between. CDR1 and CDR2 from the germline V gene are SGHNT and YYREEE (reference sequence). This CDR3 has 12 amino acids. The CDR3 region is CASSYSSGGYTF. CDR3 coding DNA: TGTGCCAGCAGCTATTCGTCGGGGGGCTACACCTTC.